These 30 T cell receptor beta chains were all obtained from the same sample, sequenced in a study of cytomegalovirus exposure and HLA in healthy donors. Primers included in the PCR were 60 Vbeta and 13 Jbeta primers. Sequencing used immunoSEQ multiplex PCR; TCRdb keeps in-frame clones, though not all of them. The table includes roughly 20,000 clones, approximately 68% detected once. The sequenced sample was PBMCs. All receptors derive from a man between 18 and 35 years old in good health and CMV-seronegative.

The chain recombines TRBV15 with TRBJ1-5; the match to TRBD1 covers 9 bases. This CDR3 is 14 amino acids long. Germline V gene data show CDR1 as LNHNV and CDR2 as YYDKDF (reference sequence). The V and J ends lost 6 bases and 6 bases, in that order; junction bases with no gene match: 6. The CDR3 DNA reads as TGTGCCACCAGTGCCCAACAGGGGGCTCAGCCCCAGCATTTT. This gives the protein CATSAQQGAQPQHF.

V and J are TRBV7-9 and TRBJ1-6; D is ambiguous. V shed 3 bases and J shed 12 bases, with 9 bases lying between them. The germline V gene encodes CDR1 SEHNR and CDR2 FQNEAQ (reference sequence). The CDR3 has 12 residues. The CDR3 DNA reads TGTGCCAGCAGCTTGAAAGAGTTACCCCTCCACTTT. Encoded protein: CASSLKELPLHF.

This chain joins TRBV27 and TRBJ2-5; weak D call: TRBD1 (6 bases). The CDR3 contains 15 residues. CDR1 MNHEY and CDR2 SMNVEV come from the germline V gene (reference sequence). V lost 6 bases, J lost 3 bases, and 17 bases lay in between. The CDR3 DNA is TGTGCCAGCAGGGCCTTATTGGGGGCAAAAGAGACCCAGTACTTC. This codes for CASRALLGAKETQYF.

The chain employs TRBV5-4 and TRBJ1-1; tentative D call: TRBD1 (6 bases). The CDR3 is made up of 12 amino acids. Trimming removed 1 base at V and 8 bases at J, with 9 bases between. From germline, CDR1 is SGHNT and CDR2 YYREEE (reference sequence). The CDR3 spells CASSLRGGEAFF. CDR3 coding DNA: TGTGCCAGCAGCTTGAGGGGGGGCGAAGCTTTCTTT. The variable domain in full, completed from reference TRBV5-4 and TRBJ1-1, reads ETGVTQSPTHLIKTRGQQVTLRCSSQSGHNTVSWYQQALGQGPQFIFQYYREEENGRGNFPPRFSGLQFPNYSSELNVNALELDDSALYLCASSLRGGEAFFGQGTRLTVV.

This clone was counted a single time. CDR3 sequence (DNA): TGTGCCAGCAGTTACTCGGGCAGCAATAGCAATCAGCCCCAGCATTTT. Translated, it gives CASSYSGSNSNQPQHF. J is TRBJ1-5 and V is TRBV6-6; unclear D gene. Deletions cut 0 bases from V and 0 bases from J, with 9 bases between. The CDR3 spans 16 residues. Germline V lookup: CDR1 MNHNY, CDR2 SVGAGI (reference sequence).

This chain joins TRBV30 and TRBJ2-5, with 7 bases that match TRBD2. The CDR3 contains 11 residues. CDR1 and CDR2 from the germline V gene are GTSNPN and SVGIG (reference sequence). The J segment lost 5 bases and the V segment lost 3 bases, leaving 0 bases of the junction unmatched. CDR3 sequence reads: CAWRRGETQYF. The CDR3, as DNA: TGTGCCTGGAGGCGGGGGGAGACCCAGTACTTC. The full variable domain, with the rest looked up from reference TRBV30 and TRBJ2-5, is SQTIHQWPATLVQPVGSPLSLECTVEGTSNPNLYWYRQAAGRGLQLLFYSVGIGQISSEVPQNLSASRPQDRQFILSSKKLLLSDSGFYLCAWRRGETQYFGPGTRLLVL.

This clone was seen more than once but under ten times. The CDR3 DNA sequence: TGTGCCAGCAGCTTCCCCACCGTGGCAAGCTATGGCTACACCTTC. It codes for CASSFPTVASYGYTF. The chain has TRBV7-9 and TRBJ1-2; the D is unclear. The V end was cut by 3 bases, the J end by 4 bases, with 15 bases between. The CDR3 is made up of 15 amino acids. Germline-derived CDR1 and CDR2 are SEHNR and FQNEAQ (reference sequence). Filled out from reference TRBV7-9 and TRBJ1-2, the complete variable domain reads DTGVSQNPRHKITKRGQNVTFRCDPISEHNRLYWYRQTLGQGPEFLTYFQNEAQLEKSRLLSDRFSAERPKGSFSTLEIQRTEQGDSAMYLCASSFPTVASYGYTFGSGTRLTVV.

This clone was detected a few times. The V gene is TRBV14, the J gene TRBJ1-1; D call uncertain. Germline V gene data show CDR1 as SGHDN and CDR2 as FVKESK. Trimming stripped 2 bases from V and 0 bases from J, with 10 bases between. The CDR3 totals 15 residues. As DNA, the CDR3 is TGTGCCAGCAGCCAATTACGGGGAATGAACACTGAAGCTTTCTTT. Amino acids: CASSQLRGMNTEAFF.

This chain connects TRBV2 to TRBJ2-2; 13 bases are a match to TRBD2. J gave up 5 bases and V 8 bases, and 5 bases lay outside the gene matches. Per the germline V gene, CDR1 is SNHLY and CDR2 is FYNNEI. The CDR3 extends over 15 amino acids. The CDR3 nucleotides read TGTGCCAGCGCCGGGACTAGCGGGATAACCGGGGAGCTGTTTTTT. It translates to CASAGTSGITGELFF.

The chain is built from TRBV15 and TRBJ1-5, with a tentative D call TRBD1 (5 bases). Deletions cut 5 bases from V and 6 bases from J, with 14 bases between. This CDR3 is built from 14 residues. Germline assignment: CDR1 LNHNV and CDR2 YYDKDF (reference sequence). In DNA, the CDR3 is TGTGCCACCAGCCCTGACAGTACAGGTCAGCCCCAGCATTTT. It specifies CATSPDSTGQPQHF.

The genes are TRBV6-1 and TRBJ1-1, with 9 bases matching TRBD1. Germline V gives CDR1 MNHNS, CDR2 SASEGT. Trimming took 6 bases from V and 10 from J; bases not matched to a gene: 9. CDR3 length equals 13 residues. Here the CDR3 reads CASRDRGTVRAFF. The CDR3 bases are TGTGCCAGCAGGGACAGGGGAACGGTTCGAGCTTTCTTT.

The J gene is TRBJ2-7, the V gene TRBV30, with D possibly matching TRBD2 (5 bases). Trimming pared 2 bases from V and 2 bases from J, leaving 10 bases between. Germline V gene lookup returns CDR1 GTSNPN and CDR2 SVGIG (reference sequence). The CDR3 loop spans 13 amino acids. CDR3: CAWSFPGTYEQYF. The CDR3 nucleotides read TGTGCCTGGAGTTTCCCCGGGACCTACGAGCAGTACTTC. Using reference TRBV30 and TRBJ2-7 for the parts outside the CDR3, the full variable domain is SQTIHQWPATLVQPVGSPLSLECTVEGTSNPNLYWYRQAAGRGLQLLFYSVGIGQISSEVPQNLSASRPQDRQFILSSKKLLLSDSGFYLCAWSFPGTYEQYFGPGTRLTVT.

This chain uses TRBV4-1 with TRBJ2-3; D gene unclear. Germline CDR1 and CDR2: MGHRA and YSYEKL. Trimming pared 0 bases from V and 1 base from J, leaving 8 bases between. CDR3 length equals 15 residues. The CDR3 nucleotides are TGCGCCAGCAGCCAAGATTCTATCGGCACAGATACGCAGTATTTT. Protein sequence: CASSQDSIGTDTQYF.

V gene TRBV6-1 combines with J gene TRBJ2-4, with 8 bases fitting TRBD1. V dropped 6 bases and J dropped 9; count of bases not matched to a gene: 7. CDR3 length: 13 amino acids. Germline loops: CDR1 MNHNS, CDR2 SASEGT. The CDR3 region has the DNA TGTGCCAGCAGCCCAGACAGGGGTGGCATTCAGTACTTC. Its protein product is CASSPDRGGIQYF.

This chain links TRBV29-1 with TRBJ2-2; D call uncertain. The V end lost 4 bases, the J end lost 3 bases, and 3 bases lay between the germline ends. CDR1 is SQVTM and CDR2 is ANQGSEA in the germline V gene. This CDR3 has 11 residues. CDR3 in amino acids: CSVVYTGELFF. CDR3 in DNA: TGCAGCGTTGTCTACACCGGGGAGCTGTTTTTT.

The sample holds one count of this clone. The CDR3 nucleotides are TGTGCCAGTAGTGTACAGGGTTACGAGCAGTACTTC. Amino acid sequence: CASSVQGYEQYF. V usage is TRBV19 and J usage is TRBJ2-7; the D gene is possibly TRBD1 (6 bases). Germline assignment: CDR1 LNHDA and CDR2 SQIVND (reference sequence). CDR3 length: 12 amino acids. V lost 5 bases and J lost 4, with 9 bases in between.

The chain uses TRBV27 and TRBJ1-2; D perhaps matches TRBD1 (5 bases). Trimming removed 2 bases at V and 2 bases at J, with 9 bases between. CDR1 MNHEY and CDR2 SMNVEV come from the germline V gene (reference sequence). CDR3 length: 14 amino acids. DNA for the CDR3: TGTGCCAGCAGTTTAGACAGTTTAAACTATGGCTACACCTTC. Translation gives CASSLDSLNYGYTF.

The chain uses TRBV19 and TRBJ1-1; a weak D match, TRBD1 (5 bases). Germline CDR1 LNHDA, CDR2 SQIVND (reference sequence). V was cut by 6 bases and J by 6 bases, with 11 bases left in between. The CDR3 is made up of 12 amino acids. CDR3 sequence reads: CASRGDQAEAFF. Here the CDR3 DNA reads TGTGCCAGTAGAGGGGATCAGGCTGAAGCTTTCTTT.

This rearrangement joins TRBV9 to TRBJ2-1; possibly TRBD1 for D (6 bases). This CDR3 has 11 residues. Per germline, CDR1 SGDLS and CDR2 YYNGEE. V lost 4 bases and J lost 10, with 9 bases in between. CDR3 in amino acids: CASSIGTEQFF. As DNA, the CDR3 is TGTGCCAGCAGCATCGGGACAGAGCAGTTCTTC.

This clone has just one count. The V and J genes are TRBV30 and TRBJ1-1, with D hard to call. The CDR3 spans 10 residues. Germline lookup yields CDR1 GTSNPN and CDR2 SVGIG (reference sequence). The V end was cut by 3 bases, the J end by 8 bases, with 7 bases between. CDR3 DNA: TGTGCCTGGAGAATGCAGGAAGCTTTCTTT. Its protein product is CAWRMQEAFF.

V gene TRBV6-1 combines with J gene TRBJ1-5, with D maybe TRBD1 (6 bases). V gave up 3 bases and J gave up 6 bases, with 12 bases separating them. This CDR3 region has 14 residues. Germline lookup yields CDR1 MNHNS and CDR2 SASEGT. CDR3 coding DNA: TGTGCCAGCAGTGACAGGGGAGGGGGTCAGCCCCAGCATTTT. Protein product: CASSDRGGGQPQHF.

The chain uses TRBV6-1 and TRBJ1-2; D is possibly TRBD1 (5 bases). The germline V gene has CDR1 MNHNS and CDR2 SASEGT. V was shortened by 1 base and J by 4 bases, with 7 bases between the two germline ends. There are 13 residues in the CDR3. The CDR3 sequence is CASSEGQSYGYTF. The CDR3 region has the DNA TGTGCCAGCAGTGAAGGACAGAGCTATGGCTACACCTTC.

This clone was seen just once. The V gene is TRBV30, the J gene TRBJ1-2; 11 nucleotides line up with TRBD1. Germline V lookup: CDR1 GTSNPN, CDR2 SVGIG (reference sequence). V gave up 3 bases and J gave up 4 bases; unmatched junction bases: 4. This CDR3 contains 14 residues. DNA of the CDR3: TGTGCCTGGAGCCGGGACAGGGGGAGCTATGGCTACACCTTC. Protein sequence: CAWSRDRGSYGYTF.

The chain couples TRBV6-5 to TRBJ1-1, with D possibly being TRBD1 (5 bases). Trimming removed 7 bases at V and 6 bases at J, with 12 bases between. CDR1 is MNHEY and CDR2 is SVGAGI in the germline V gene. The CDR3 loop spans 12 amino acids. The CDR3 bases are TGTGCCAGCATGAGCGGGGCCCCTGAAGCTTTCTTT. Protein sequence: CASMSGAPEAFF.

The chain uses TRBV7-2 and TRBJ1-6; no clear D gene. Germline V CDR1 and CDR2: SGHTA, FQGNSA. V was trimmed by 2 bases and J by 8 bases, leaving 10 bases between them. The CDR3 length is 14 residues. The CDR3 is CASSLFAGDSPLHF. As DNA, the CDR3 is TGTGCCAGCAGCTTATTCGCGGGCGATTCACCCCTCCACTTT.

The chain links TRBV7-8 to TRBJ1-1; the D is unclear. Trimming cost V 3 bases and J 0 bases, with 11 bases left between them. The germline CDR1 and CDR2 sequences are SGHVS and FQNEAQ. The CDR3 runs 15 residues. The CDR3 DNA reads TGTGCCAGCAGCTTTCACCACAGAATGAACACTGAAGCTTTCTTT. Translating gives CASSFHHRMNTEAFF.

V and J are TRBV14 and TRBJ2-2; 9 positions match TRBD1. Germline CDR1 reads SGHDN; CDR2 reads FVKESK. With 3 bases clipped from V and 5 bases from J, the junction kept 13 bases outside the gene matches. There are 18 residues in the CDR3. The CDR3 DNA sequence: TGTGCCAGCAGCCAGGACAGGGGACTTGCTTTCTGGACCGGGGAGCTGTTTTTT. Translated, it gives CASSQDRGLAFWTGELFF.

This clone has only a few counts. The rearrangement uses TRBV5-4 and TRBJ1-2, with 7 bases identical to TRBD1. CDR3 size: 13 residues. The J segment lost 7 bases and the V segment lost 5 bases, leaving 8 bases of the junction unmatched. Looked up from germline, CDR1 is SGHNT and CDR2 is YYREEE (reference sequence). In DNA form, the CDR3 reads TGTGCCAGCAGGATTACAGGGGTTAGTGGCTACACCTTC. This codes for CASRITGVSGYTF.

J is TRBJ1-2 and V is TRBV30, with TRBD1 identical over 8 bases. The J segment lost 8 bases and the V segment lost 3 bases, leaving 8 bases of the junction unmatched. The CDR3 runs to 13 residues. CDR1 and CDR2 (germline): GTSNPN, SVGIG (reference sequence). The CDR3 spells CAWRGQVTGGYTF. CDR3 sequence (DNA): TGTGCCTGGAGGGGACAGGTCACGGGAGGCTACACCTTC.

The chain combines TRBV29-1 with TRBJ1-2; D is unresolved. The CDR3 length is 13 residues. Germline V gives CDR1 SQVTM, CDR2 ANQGSEA. Trimming cost V 4 bases and J 4 bases, with 13 bases left between them. CDR3 in amino acids: CSVAQRSGYGYTF. The DNA for the CDR3 is TGCAGCGTTGCGCAGCGCAGTGGCTATGGCTACACCTTC.